This entry features one T cell receptor beta chain sequence. The PCR contained 60 Vbeta and 13 Jbeta primers. Profiled with immunoSEQ multiplex PCR; TCRdb holds only in-frame clones, not every one. The table shows 150,000 to 200,000 clones, with 60% to 80% occurring only once. After removal of 2 bases from V and 5 bases from J, the junction contained 10 bases not matched to a gene. Germline-derived CDR1 and CDR2 are ENHRY and SYGVKD. The CDR3 consists of 17 residues. The data were taken from a study of cytomegalovirus exposure and HLA in healthy donors. V usage is TRBV10-3 and J usage is TRBJ2-1, with TRBD2 identical over 9 bases. The sequenced material came from PBMCs. The TCR was taken from a female donor in good health and CMV-seronegative. This CDR3 is CAISEPGASGDNNEQFF. The CDR3 bases are TGTGCCATCAGTGAGCCAGGGGCTAGCGGGGACAACAATGAGCAGTTCTTC.